The table lists the clone carrying this T cell receptor beta chain with a few counts. The library targeted TCRbeta and was prepared with unique molecular identifiers. TCRdb re-derived calls from the PCR reads in MiXCR, one entry per CDR3 protein. The sample has nearly 550,000 distinct CDR3 sequences; around 17% are singletons. This record belongs to a study of T-cell reconstitution after alpha-beta-depleted transplantation in children. The V gene end was trimmed by 9 bases and the J gene end by 5 bases; junction bases not matched to a gene: 15. Germline V gene data show CDR1 as MNHEY and CDR2 as SMNVEV (reference sequence). The CDR3 runs 16 residues.

J is TRBJ2-5 and V is TRBV27, with 10 bases matching TRBD2. The TCR comes from a human donor who donated a stem cell graft to a child with acute lymphoblastic leukemia. The sample was PBMCs from the stem cell graft donor, taken from the stem cell graft. CDR3 amino acids: CASRTGWGAGGETQYF. The DNA of the CDR3 is TGTGCCAGTCGAACGGGCTGGGGAGCGGGAGGGGAGACCCAGTACTTC.